This TCR beta chain was recorded in a study of a mutant IDH1 vaccine in newly diagnosed glioma. Data came from immunoSEQ multiplex PCR; TCRdb stores just in-frame clones and leaves some out. The data hold under 60,000 clones, with 76% observed a single time. The time point is: week 47, end of study. The study gave 300 ug of mutant IDH1 20-mer peptide per vaccine dose, with topical imiquimod. For this clone: Its antigen is undetermined.

V lost 4 bases to trimming and J lost 0 bases, with 12 bases between them. The germline CDR1 and CDR2 sequences are KGHSH and LQKENI. CDR3 length: 16 amino acids. The sample was PBMCs, taken from a glioma patient whose treatment included an IDH1 peptide vaccine. The clonotype originates from a woman in her thirties or forties with glioma. Some clones in this sample may be carry-over from other donors' samples. This chain connects TRBV18 to TRBJ1-4, with D possibly being TRBD1 (5 bases). The DNA of the CDR3 is TGTGCCAGCTCACTTCTCAGGGTCGCAACTAATGAAAAACTGTTTTTT. Encoded protein: CASSLLRVATNEKLFF.